The 20 T cell receptor beta chains below were found in one sample sequenced in a study of T cell responses to AZD1222 COVID-19 vaccine. The repertoire was sequenced with immunoSEQ multiplex PCR; TCRdb's copy has only in-frame clones and lacks some. Of about 87,000 clones in the sample, nearly 90% were seen once. The sample here was peripheral blood, taken on day 0 of AZD1222 vaccination. The source is an adult in good health.

This chain links TRBV9 with TRBJ1-5, with D uncertain. V was shortened by 4 bases and J by 6 bases, with 17 bases between the two germline ends. Germline assignment: CDR1 SGDLS and CDR2 YYNGEE. The CDR3 extends over 15 amino acids. CDR3 sequence (DNA): TGTGCCAGCAGCCCCGGCGGCGTGGCGGGTCAGCCCCAGCATTTT. It is translated as CASSPGGVAGQPQHF.

The gene calls are TRBV2 and TRBJ2-2; D assignment may be TRBD1 or TRBD2 (7 bases each). The CDR3 is 15 residues long. Trimming cost V 7 bases and J 4 bases, with 16 bases left between them. Germline CDR1 reads SNHLY; CDR2 reads FYNNEI. The DNA for the CDR3 is TGTGCCAGCACCCAGGGGGGGTCCCGCACCGGGGAGCTGTTTTTT. Residues: CASTQGGSRTGELFF.

V gene TRBV7-2 combines with J gene TRBJ1-1; D gene unclear. The CDR3 contains 13 residues. V gave up 3 bases and J gave up 4 bases, with 9 bases separating them. Germline-derived CDR1 and CDR2 are SGHTA and FQGNSA. This CDR3 is CASSLQDSTEAFF. The DNA of the CDR3 is TGTGCCAGCAGCTTGCAGGACTCCACTGAAGCTTTCTTT.

The rearrangement uses TRBV14 and TRBJ1-4; D unresolved. Germline CDR1 and CDR2: SGHDN and FVKESK. V gave up 1 base and J gave up 7 bases, with 13 bases separating them. This CDR3 is 15 amino acids long. The CDR3 DNA reads TGTGCCAGCAGCCAAGTCGGCTTTGAGGGTGAAAAACTGTTTTTT. Protein product: CASSQVGFEGEKLFF.

The J gene is TRBJ1-6, the V gene TRBV6-5, with 9 bases lining up with TRBD1. Germline V gene data show CDR1 as MNHEY and CDR2 as SVGAGI. The CDR3 length is 15 residues. J lost 7 bases, V lost 6 bases, and 7 bases had no gene match. The CDR3 DNA is TGTGCCAGCAGGCCTCCGGGACAGGGAAATTCACCCCTCCACTTT. This sequence encodes CASRPPGQGNSPLHF.

CDR3 in amino acids: CATSDFGGSSTDTQYF. DNA of the CDR3: TGTGCCACCAGTGATTTTGGGGGCTCTAGCACAGATACGCAGTATTTT. The rearrangement links TRBV24-1 to TRBJ2-3; the D gene is possibly TRBD1 (6 bases). Germline V gene data show CDR1 as KGHDR and CDR2 as SFDVKD. Trimming removed 1 base from V and 0 bases from J, with 10 bases in between. CDR3 length: 16 residues.

This sequence joins TRBV2 and TRBJ1-1, with D possibly being TRBD1 (5 bases). The CDR3 is 14 amino acids. V lost 2 bases and J lost 3, with 10 bases in between. Germline V CDR1 and CDR2: SNHLY, FYNNEI. The DNA for the CDR3 is TGTGCCAGCAGTGAAAGGGGAGACTACACTGAAGCTTTCTTT. This codes for CASSERGDYTEAFF.

The chain carries TRBV6-5 and TRBJ1-2; 11 bases agree with TRBD1. V trimming: 6 bases; J trimming: 4 bases; junction bases outside the gene matches: 7. The CDR3 sequence is 15 residues long. Germline CDR1 MNHEY, CDR2 SVGAGI. CDR3 amino acids: CASRMDRGPGYGYTF. CDR3 DNA sequence: TGTGCCAGCAGGATGGACAGGGGGCCGGGCTATGGCTACACCTTC.

The chain recombines TRBV28 with TRBJ2-1; TRBD1 matches 8 bases. Germline-derived CDR1 and CDR2 are MDHEN and SYDVKM. The junction had 6 bases not matched to a gene; V was cut back by 1 base and J by 1 base. The CDR3 spans 17 residues. The CDR3 protein is CASSLSRDRSSYNEQFF. CDR3 DNA: TGTGCCAGCAGTTTATCGAGGGACAGGAGTTCCTACAATGAGCAGTTCTTC. The entire variable domain, with the rest obtained from reference TRBV28 and TRBJ2-1, is as follows: DVKVTQSSRYLVKRTGEKVFLECVQDMDHENMFWYRQDPGLGLRLIYFSYDVKMKEKGDIPEGYSVSREKKERFSLILESASTNQTSMYLCASSLSRDRSSYNEQFFGPGTRLTVL.

This clone was found once. The rearrangement links TRBV12-5 to TRBJ1-2; D gene unclear. V was pared by 1 base and J by 0 bases, with 12 bases between. This CDR3 comprises 16 residues. The germline V gene encodes CDR1 LGHNT and CDR2 FRNRAP. The chain's CDR3 is CASGLGPGRANYGYTF. CDR3 nucleotide sequence: TGTGCTAGTGGTTTGGGCCCGGGGAGAGCTAACTATGGCTACACCTTC.

The rearrangement links TRBV19 to TRBJ2-7, with 7 nucleotides matching TRBD1. J was trimmed by 3 bases and V by 6 bases; bases with no gene match: 11. The CDR3 covers 15 residues. Germline V gene data show CDR1 as LNHDA and CDR2 as SQIVND (reference sequence). DNA of the CDR3: TGTGCCAGTAGGATCTCCGGGACAGCATTCTACGAGCAGTACTTC. Its protein is CASRISGTAFYEQYF.

This chain uses TRBV19 with TRBJ1-2; a weak D match, TRBD1 (6 bases). Germline loops: CDR1 LNHDA, CDR2 SQIVND (reference sequence). Trimming took off 7 bases at V and 1 base at J, with 19 bases between the two ends. This CDR3 has 16 residues. The CDR3 sequence: CASTEMTGTFNYGYTF. The CDR3 DNA follows: TGTGCCAGTACCGAAATGACAGGTACTTTTAACTATGGCTACACCTTC.

This chain connects TRBV5-3 to TRBJ2-3; TRBD1 aligns across 7 bases. TRBV5-3 qualifies as an ORF whose function is uncertain. The CDR3 runs to 13 residues. The junction had 8 bases not matched to a gene; V was cut back by 10 bases and J by 3 bases. The CDR3 bases are TGTGCCGCCGACAGGGTATGGACAGATACGCAGTATTTT. Protein: CAADRVWTDTQYF.

This clone has only one observation. V gene TRBV15 combines with J gene TRBJ1-2; D is unclear. CDR3 size: 15 residues. Between the trimmed V and J ends, which lost 2 bases and 3 bases, there was a span of 13 bases. Germline CDR1 reads LNHNV; CDR2 reads YYDKDF (reference sequence). In DNA, the CDR3 is TGTGCCACCAGCAGACCGGCCTCAGGACACTATGGCTACACCTTC. Protein: CATSRPASGHYGYTF. The full variable domain, with the rest looked up from reference TRBV15 and TRBJ1-2, is DAMVIQNPRYQVTQFGKPVTLSCSQTLNHNVMYWYQQKSSQAPKLLFHYYDKDFNNEADTPDNFQSRRPNTSFCFLDIRSPGLGDTAMYLCATSRPASGHYGYTFGSGTRLTVV.

This chain links TRBV3-1 (or the pseudogene TRBV3-2) with TRBJ1-2; D uncertain. Per germline, CDR1 LGHDT and CDR2 YNNKEL (reference sequence). The CDR3 sequence is 15 residues long. Trimming took off 5 bases at V and 3 bases at J, with 16 bases between the two ends. CDR3 loop: CASSSQTAPYYGYTF. The CDR3 region has the DNA TGTGCCAGCAGCTCTCAGACGGCCCCTTACTATGGCTACACCTTC.

V and J are TRBV7-3 and TRBJ2-2, with 7 bases fitting TRBD1. This CDR3 has 14 amino acids. Per the germline V gene, CDR1 is SGHTA and CDR2 is FQGTGA. After removal of 7 bases from V and 3 bases from J, the junction contained 5 bases not matched to a gene. The CDR3 region is CASKGALDTGELFF. The CDR3 region has the DNA TGTGCCAGCAAGGGGGCTTTGGACACCGGGGAGCTGTTTTTT.

The chain has TRBV6-5 and TRBJ2-3, with D perhaps matching TRBD2 (7 bases). CDR3 length equals 14 residues. Trimming shortened V by 6 bases and J by 5 bases, and 15 bases separated the two germline ends. Germline CDR1 reads MNHEY; CDR2 reads SVGAGI. This chain's CDR3 is CASRRTRGGDTQYF. The DNA for the CDR3 is TGTGCCAGCAGGCGGACTAGGGGGGGAGATACGCAGTATTTT.

The chain has TRBV28 and TRBJ1-3; D not certain. The germline V gene encodes CDR1 MDHEN and CDR2 SYDVKM. The length of the CDR3 is 13 residues. V was pared by 7 bases and J by 1 base, with 8 bases between. CDR3 nucleotides: TGTGCCAGCACTTCATTATCTGGAAACACCATATATTTT. It specifies CASTSLSGNTIYF.

The V call is TRBV18, the J call TRBJ2-3; D might be TRBD1 (5 bases). This CDR3 region has 15 residues. Trimming shortened V by 3 bases and J by 0 bases, and 10 bases separated the two germline ends. From germline, CDR1 is KGHSH and CDR2 LQKENI. The CDR3: CASSPLQGSTDTQYF. The CDR3 nucleotides read TGTGCCAGCTCACCGCTGCAGGGAAGCACAGATACGCAGTATTTT.

This chain's CDR3 is CAISGGTSTEAFF. The CDR3 DNA reads TGTGCCATCAGTGGCGGGACGAGCACTGAAGCTTTCTTT. The V and J genes are TRBV10-3 and TRBJ1-1, with D maybe TRBD1 (5 bases). CDR1 and CDR2 from the germline V gene are ENHRY and SYGVKD. The length of the CDR3 is 13 residues. The V end was cut by 4 bases, the J end by 4 bases, with 10 bases between.